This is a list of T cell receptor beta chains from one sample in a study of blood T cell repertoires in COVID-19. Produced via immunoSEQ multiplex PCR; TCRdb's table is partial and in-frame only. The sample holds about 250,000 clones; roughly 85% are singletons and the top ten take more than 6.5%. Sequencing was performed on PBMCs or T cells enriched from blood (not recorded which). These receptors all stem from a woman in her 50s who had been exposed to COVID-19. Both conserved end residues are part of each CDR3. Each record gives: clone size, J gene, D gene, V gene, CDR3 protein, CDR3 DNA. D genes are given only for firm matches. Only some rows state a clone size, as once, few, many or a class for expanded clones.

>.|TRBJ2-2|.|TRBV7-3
CASSSTNTGELFF
TGTGCCAGCAGCTCTACGAACACCGGGGAGCTGTTTTTT
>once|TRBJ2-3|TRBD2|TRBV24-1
CATSGTSVTDTQYF
TGTGCCACCAGTGGGACTAGCGTAACAGATACGCAGTATTTT
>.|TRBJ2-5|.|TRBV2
CASSVQKETQYF
TGTGCCAGCAGTGTACAGAAAGAGACCCAGTACTTC
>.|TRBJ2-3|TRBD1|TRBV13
CASSFRTGQSTDTQYF
TGTGCCAGCAGCTTTCGGACAGGTCAAAGCACAGATACGCAGTATTTT
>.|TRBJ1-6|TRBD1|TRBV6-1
CASSEQVGQGYNSPLHF
TGTGCCAGCAGTGAACAGGTGGGACAGGGGTATAATTCACCCCTCCACTTT
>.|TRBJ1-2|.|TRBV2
CASSERGAGGGYTF
TGTGCCAGCAGTGAACGGGGGGCTGGTGGTGGCTACACCTTC
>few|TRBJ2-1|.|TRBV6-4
CASSDSGGFNEQFF
TGTGCCAGCAGTGACTCGGGGGGTTTCAATGAGCAGTTCTTC
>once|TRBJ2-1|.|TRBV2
CASSERPEGQFF
TGTGCCAGCAGTGAGAGGCCTGAGGGGCAGTTCTTC
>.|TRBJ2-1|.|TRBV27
CASSLSGDNEQFF
TGTGCCAGCAGTCTTTCAGGGGACAATGAGCAGTTCTTC
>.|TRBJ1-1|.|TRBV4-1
CASSQEQAGFEFPTEAFF
TGCGCCAGCAGCCAAGAGCAAGCAGGGTTTGAATTTCCCACTGAAGCTTTCTTT
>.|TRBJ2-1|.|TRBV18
CASSPSPSSYNEQFF
TGTGCCAGCTCTCCTAGCCCTAGCTCCTACAATGAGCAGTTCTTC
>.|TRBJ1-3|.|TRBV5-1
CASSPTGPSGNTIYF
TGCGCCAGCAGTCCAACAGGGCCCTCTGGAAACACCATATATTTT
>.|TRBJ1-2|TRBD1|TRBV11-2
CASSYDRGSYGYTF
TGTGCCAGCAGCTACGACAGGGGTAGCTATGGCTACACCTTC
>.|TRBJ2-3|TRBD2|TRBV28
CASISGGADTQYF
TGTGCCAGCATCAGCGGGGGGGCAGATACGCAGTATTTT
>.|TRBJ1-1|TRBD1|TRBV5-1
CASSSQGGLAEAFF
TGCGCCAGCAGTAGTCAGGGGGGTTTAGCCGAAGCTTTCTTT
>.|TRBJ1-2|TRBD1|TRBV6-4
CASSSGGEGYGYTF
TGTGCCAGCAGTTCAGGGGGCGAGGGCTATGGCTACACCTTC
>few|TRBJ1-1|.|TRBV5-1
CASSLDISVTEAFF
TGCGCCAGCAGCCTGGACATCTCCGTCACTGAAGCTTTCTTT
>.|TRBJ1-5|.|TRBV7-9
CASSLEGIGNQPQHF
TGTGCCAGCAGCTTAGAAGGAATCGGGAATCAGCCCCAGCATTTT
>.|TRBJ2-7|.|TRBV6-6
CASTNRQWYEQYF
TGTGCCAGCACCAACCGTCAGTGGTACGAGCAGTACTTC
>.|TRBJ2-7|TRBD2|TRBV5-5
CASSRSLAGSYEQYF
TGTGCCAGCAGCAGGTCACTAGCGGGGAGTTACGAGCAGTACTTC
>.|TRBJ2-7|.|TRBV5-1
CASKRQDSYEQYF
TGCGCCAGCAAGAGACAGGACTCCTACGAGCAGTACTTC
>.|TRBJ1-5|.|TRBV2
CASRLMGDQPQHF
TGTGCCAGCAGATTGATGGGAGATCAGCCCCAGCATTTT
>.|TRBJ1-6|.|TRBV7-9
CASSLARAANSPLHF
TGTGCCAGCAGCTTAGCGCGGGCAGCAAATTCACCCCTCCACTTT
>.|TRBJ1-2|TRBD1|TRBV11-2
CASTQGQIYGYTF
TGTGCCAGCACCCAGGGACAGATTTATGGCTACACCTTC
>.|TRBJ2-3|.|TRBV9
CASSVEPSGGSTDTQYF
TGTGCCAGCAGCGTAGAGCCCAGCGGAGGTAGCACAGATACGCAGTATTTT
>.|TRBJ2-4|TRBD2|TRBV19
CASSIPGGLQYF
TGTGCCAGTAGTATCCCGGGGGGGTTGCAGTACTTC
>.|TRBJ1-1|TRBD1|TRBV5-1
CASSRGQGNTEAFF
TGCGCCAGCAGCCGGGGACAGGGCAACACTGAAGCTTTCTTT
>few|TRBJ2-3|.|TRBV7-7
CASSSSLASTDTQYF
TGTGCCAGCAGCTCCTCACTAGCCAGCACAGATACGCAGTATTTT
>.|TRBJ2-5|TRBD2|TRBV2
CARSSGGAQETQYF
TGTGCCCGATCTAGCGGGGGGGCCCAAGAGACCCAGTACTTC
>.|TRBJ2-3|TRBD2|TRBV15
CATSSRSGRDTDTQYF
TGTGCCACCAGCTCACGTAGCGGGAGAGACACAGATACGCAGTATTTT
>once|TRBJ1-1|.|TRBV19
CASSGYRDTMNTEAFF
TGTGCCAGTAGTGGTTACAGAGATACCATGAACACTGAAGCTTTCTTT
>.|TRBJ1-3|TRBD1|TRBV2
CASRHRGLTGNTIYF
TGTGCCAGCAGGCACAGGGGCTTAACTGGAAACACCATATATTTT
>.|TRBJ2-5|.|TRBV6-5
CASSLGLAYQETQYF
TGTGCCAGCAGCTTGGGACTCGCGTACCAAGAGACCCAGTACTTC
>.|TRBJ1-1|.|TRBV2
CASKGVKTEAFF
TGTGCCAGCAAGGGGGTGAAAACTGAAGCTTTCTTT
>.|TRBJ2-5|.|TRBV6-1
CASSELVRSAQYF
TGTGCCAGCAGTGAACTGGTTCGTTCGGCCCAGTACTTC
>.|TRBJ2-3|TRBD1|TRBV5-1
CASLDRGLTDTQYF
TGCGCCAGCTTAGACAGGGGTCTCACAGATACGCAGTATTTT
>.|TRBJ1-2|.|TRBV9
CASSARGTDHGYTF
TGTGCCAGCAGCGCGCGGGGGACGGATCATGGCTACACCTTC
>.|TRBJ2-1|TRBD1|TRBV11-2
CASRDWTGDRYNEQFF
TGTGCCAGCAGGGATTGGACAGGGGATCGTTACAATGAGCAGTTCTTC
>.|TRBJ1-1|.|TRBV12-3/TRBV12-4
CASSPWANTEAFF
TGTGCCAGCAGTCCATGGGCGAACACTGAAGCTTTCTTT
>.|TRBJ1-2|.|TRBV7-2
CASSFVGGYGYTF
TGTGCCAGCAGCTTCGTCGGGGGGTATGGCTACACCTTC
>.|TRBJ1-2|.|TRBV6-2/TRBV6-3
CASSPGQSDGYTF
TGTGCCAGCAGTCCCGGACAATCCGATGGCTACACCTTC
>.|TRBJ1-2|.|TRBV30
CAWAGLTNYGYTF
TGTGCCTGGGCGGGACTTACGAACTATGGCTACACCTTC
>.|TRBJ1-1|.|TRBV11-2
CASSSSGGWGTEAFF
TGTGCCAGCAGTTCCTCGGGGGGCTGGGGCACTGAAGCTTTCTTT
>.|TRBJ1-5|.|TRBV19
CASRTGEQPQHF
TGTGCCAGTAGGACGGGGGAACAGCCCCAGCATTTT
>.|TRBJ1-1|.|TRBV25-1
CASSDPRGGHTEAFF
TGTGCCAGCAGTGACCCGAGGGGGGGGCACACTGAAGCTTTCTTT